This TCR beta chain is from a study of blood T cell repertoires in COVID-19. The overall study: Specimens from acute and convalescent COVID-19 originated in the United States, Italy and Spain. Sample material is recorded as cDNA or gDNA derived from T cells, B-cell-depleted T cells, or PBMCs.

Original analysis: Reference gene primer amplification in the assay estimated nucleated cell counts. Repertoires were generated with immunoSEQ multiplex PCR, while TCRdb's copy carries only in-frame clones and drops some. V and J calls and clone size are given by that table; D and trimming were obtained from the DNA. The sample holds 30,000 to 35,000 clones; more than 70% are singletons and the top ten take 16%. The germline gives CDR1 MNHNY, CDR2 SVGAGI (reference sequence). This CDR3 is 17 amino acids long. V dropped 7 bases and J dropped 1 base, with 21 bases sitting between them. The TCR sequence derives from a human donor in a cohort sampled during active COVID-19. The chain carries TRBV6-6 and TRBJ2-3; perhaps TRBD2 as D (6 bases). The sequencing sample was made of peripheral blood. CDR3 DNA: TGTGCCAGCACTCGGGACTGGAATCTGGAGGGCACAGATACGCAGTATTTT. This gives the protein CASTRDWNLEGTDTQYF.